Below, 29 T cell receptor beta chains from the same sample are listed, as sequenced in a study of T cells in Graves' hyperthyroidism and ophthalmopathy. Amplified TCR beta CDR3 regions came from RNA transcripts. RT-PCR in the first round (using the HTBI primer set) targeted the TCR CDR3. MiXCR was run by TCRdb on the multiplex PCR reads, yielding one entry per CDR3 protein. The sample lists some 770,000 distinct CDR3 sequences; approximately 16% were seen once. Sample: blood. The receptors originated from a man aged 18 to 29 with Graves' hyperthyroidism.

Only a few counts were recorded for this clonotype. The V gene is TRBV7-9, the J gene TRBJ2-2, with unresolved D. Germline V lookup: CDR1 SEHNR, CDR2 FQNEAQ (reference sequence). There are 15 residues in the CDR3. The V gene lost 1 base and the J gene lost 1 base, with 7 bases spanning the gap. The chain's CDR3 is CASSLGHQNTGELFF. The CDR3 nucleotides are TGTGCCAGCAGCTTAGGGCACCAGAACACCGGGGAGCTGTTTTTT. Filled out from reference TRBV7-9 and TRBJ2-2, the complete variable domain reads DTGVSQNPRHKITKRGQNVTFRCDPISEHNRLYWYRQTLGQGPEFLTYFQNEAQLEKSRLLSDRFSAERPKGSFSTLEIQRTEQGDSAMYLCASSLGHQNTGELFFGEGSRLTVL.

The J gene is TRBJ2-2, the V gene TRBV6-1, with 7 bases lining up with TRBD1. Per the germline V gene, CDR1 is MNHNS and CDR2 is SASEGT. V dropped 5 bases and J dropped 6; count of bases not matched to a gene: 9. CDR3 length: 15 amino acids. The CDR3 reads CASSRTYRGAGELFF. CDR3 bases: TGTGCCAGCAGTCGCACATACAGGGGTGCCGGGGAGCTGTTTTTT.

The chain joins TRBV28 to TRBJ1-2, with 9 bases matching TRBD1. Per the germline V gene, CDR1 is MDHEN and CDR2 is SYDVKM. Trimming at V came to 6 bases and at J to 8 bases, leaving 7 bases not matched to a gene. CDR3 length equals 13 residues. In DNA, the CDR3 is TGTGCCAGCAGGACAGGGGGGGGGAGGGGCTACACCTTC. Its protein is CASRTGGGRGYTF.

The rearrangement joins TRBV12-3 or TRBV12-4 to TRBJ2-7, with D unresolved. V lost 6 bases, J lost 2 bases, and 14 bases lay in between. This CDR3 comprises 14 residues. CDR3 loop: CASSRPTVTYEQYF. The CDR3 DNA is TGTGCCAGCAGCCGACCCACGGTAACCTACGAGCAGTACTTC.

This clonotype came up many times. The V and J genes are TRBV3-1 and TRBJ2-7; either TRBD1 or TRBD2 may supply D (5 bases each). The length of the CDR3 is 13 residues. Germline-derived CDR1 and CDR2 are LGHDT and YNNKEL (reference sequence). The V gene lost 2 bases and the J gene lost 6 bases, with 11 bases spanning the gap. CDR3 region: CASSQLGRGEQYF. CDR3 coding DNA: TGTGCCAGCAGCCAACTGGGACGCGGCGAGCAGTACTTC.

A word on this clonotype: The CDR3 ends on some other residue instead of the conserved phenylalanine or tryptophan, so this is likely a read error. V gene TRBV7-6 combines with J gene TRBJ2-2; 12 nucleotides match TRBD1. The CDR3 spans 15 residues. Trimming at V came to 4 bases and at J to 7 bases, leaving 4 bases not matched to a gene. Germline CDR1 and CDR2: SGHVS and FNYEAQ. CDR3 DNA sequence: TGTGCCAGCAGCTCCGGGACAGGGGGCATCGGGGAGCTGTTTCTT. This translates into CASSSGTGGIGELFL.

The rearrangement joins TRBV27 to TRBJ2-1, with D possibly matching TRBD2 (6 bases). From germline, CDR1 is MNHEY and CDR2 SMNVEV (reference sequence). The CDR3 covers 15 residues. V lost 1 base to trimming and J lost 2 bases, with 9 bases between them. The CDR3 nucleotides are TGTGCCAGCAGTTTATTTACTAGCCCCTACAATGAGCAGTTCTTC. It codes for CASSLFTSPYNEQFF.

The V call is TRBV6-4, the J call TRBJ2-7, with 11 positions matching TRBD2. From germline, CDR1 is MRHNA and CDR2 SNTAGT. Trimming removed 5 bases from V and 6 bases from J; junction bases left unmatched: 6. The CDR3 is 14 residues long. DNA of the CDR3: TGTGCCAGCAGTCGACTAGCGGGACAGCCCGAGCAGTACTTC. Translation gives CASSRLAGQPEQYF.

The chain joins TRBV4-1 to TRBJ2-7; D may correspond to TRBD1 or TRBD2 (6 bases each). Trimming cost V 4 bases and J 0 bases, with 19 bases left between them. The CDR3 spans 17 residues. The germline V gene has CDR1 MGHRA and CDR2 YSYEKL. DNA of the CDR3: TGCGCCAGCAGCCGGGTCGAAGGAGGGGGAACCTCCTACGAGCAGTACTTC. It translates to CASSRVEGGGTSYEQYF.

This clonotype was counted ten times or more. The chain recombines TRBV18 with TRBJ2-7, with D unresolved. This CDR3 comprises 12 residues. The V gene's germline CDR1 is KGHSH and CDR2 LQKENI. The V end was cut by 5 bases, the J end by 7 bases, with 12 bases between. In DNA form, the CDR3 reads TGTGCCAGCTCAAGGCTAGGTGGGGAGCAGTACTTC. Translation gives CASSRLGGEQYF.

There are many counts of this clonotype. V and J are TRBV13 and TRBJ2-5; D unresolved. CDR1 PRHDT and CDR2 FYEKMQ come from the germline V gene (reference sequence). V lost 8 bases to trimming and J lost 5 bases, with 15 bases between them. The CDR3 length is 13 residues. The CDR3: CASGLKGTETQYF. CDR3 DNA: TGTGCCAGCGGTCTCAAGGGTACCGAGACCCAGTACTTC.

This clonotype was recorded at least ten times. Written as DNA, the CDR3 is TGTGCCAGCAGTTACTTCGGGGGGTCCTACGAGCAGTACTTC. It is translated as CASSYFGGSYEQYF. The V and J genes are TRBV6-5 and TRBJ2-7, with 7 bases that match TRBD2. Germline assignment: CDR1 MNHEY and CDR2 SVGAGI. The CDR3 length is 14 residues. V was clipped by 1 base and J by 1 base; unmatched bases: 1.

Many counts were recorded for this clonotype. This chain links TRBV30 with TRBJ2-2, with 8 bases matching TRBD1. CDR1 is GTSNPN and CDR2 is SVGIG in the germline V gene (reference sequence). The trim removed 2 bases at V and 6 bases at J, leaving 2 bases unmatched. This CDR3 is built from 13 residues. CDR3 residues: CAWSPTGAGELFF. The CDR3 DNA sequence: TGTGCCTGGAGTCCGACAGGGGCCGGGGAGCTGTTTTTT.

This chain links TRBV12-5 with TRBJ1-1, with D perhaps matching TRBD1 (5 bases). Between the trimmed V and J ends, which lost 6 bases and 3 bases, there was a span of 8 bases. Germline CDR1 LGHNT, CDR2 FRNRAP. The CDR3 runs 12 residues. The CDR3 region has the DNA TGTGCTAGTGGATGGGGGGACACTGAAGCTTTCTTT. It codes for CASGWGDTEAFF.

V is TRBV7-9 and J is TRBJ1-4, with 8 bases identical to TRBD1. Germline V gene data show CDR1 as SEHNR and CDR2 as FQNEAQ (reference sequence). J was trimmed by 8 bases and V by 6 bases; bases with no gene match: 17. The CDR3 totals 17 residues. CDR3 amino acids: CASSSGSVAGGGEKLFF. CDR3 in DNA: TGTGCCAGCAGTTCCGGGTCGGTGGCAGGGGGCGGCGAAAAACTGTTTTTT. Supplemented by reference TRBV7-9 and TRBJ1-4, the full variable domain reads DTGVSQNPRHKITKRGQNVTFRCDPISEHNRLYWYRQTLGQGPEFLTYFQNEAQLEKSRLLSDRFSAERPKGSFSTLEIQRTEQGDSAMYLCASSSGSVAGGGEKLFFGSGTQLSVL.

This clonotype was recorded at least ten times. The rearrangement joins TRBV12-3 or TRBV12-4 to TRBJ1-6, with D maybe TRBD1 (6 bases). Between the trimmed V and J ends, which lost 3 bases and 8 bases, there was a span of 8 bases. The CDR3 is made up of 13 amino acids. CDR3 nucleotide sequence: TGTGCCAGCAGTTTGAGGGGGGATTCACCCCTCCACTTT. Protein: CASSLRGDSPLHF.

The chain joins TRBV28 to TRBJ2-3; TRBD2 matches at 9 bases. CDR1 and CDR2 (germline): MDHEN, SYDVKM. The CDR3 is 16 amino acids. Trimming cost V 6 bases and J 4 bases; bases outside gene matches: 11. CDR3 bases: TGTGCCAGCAGCCCATTAGCGGGAGAAGTACCAGATACGCAGTATTTT. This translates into CASSPLAGEVPDTQYF.

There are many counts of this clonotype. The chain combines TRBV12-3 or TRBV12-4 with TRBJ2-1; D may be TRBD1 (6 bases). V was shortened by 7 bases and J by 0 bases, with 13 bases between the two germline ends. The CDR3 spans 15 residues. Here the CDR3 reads CASTTQGSSYNEQFF. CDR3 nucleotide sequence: TGTGCCAGCACTACTCAGGGGAGCTCCTACAATGAGCAGTTCTTC.

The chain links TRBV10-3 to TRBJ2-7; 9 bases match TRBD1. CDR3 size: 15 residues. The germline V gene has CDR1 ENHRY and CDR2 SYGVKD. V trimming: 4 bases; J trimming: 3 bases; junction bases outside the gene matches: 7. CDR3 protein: CAISGEDRGFYEQYF. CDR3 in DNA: TGTGCCATCAGTGGTGAGGACAGGGGTTTCTACGAGCAGTACTTC.

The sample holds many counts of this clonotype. This chain's CDR3 is CASSQSDRGTEAFF. For the CDR3, the DNA is TGTGCCAGCAGCCAATCGGACAGGGGCACTGAAGCTTTCTTT. This chain connects TRBV7-6 to TRBJ1-1; 9 bases are a match to TRBD1. Losses at the gene ends were 5 bases for V and 4 bases for J; bases not matched to a gene: 5. The CDR3 covers 14 residues. Germline loops: CDR1 SGHVS, CDR2 FNYEAQ.

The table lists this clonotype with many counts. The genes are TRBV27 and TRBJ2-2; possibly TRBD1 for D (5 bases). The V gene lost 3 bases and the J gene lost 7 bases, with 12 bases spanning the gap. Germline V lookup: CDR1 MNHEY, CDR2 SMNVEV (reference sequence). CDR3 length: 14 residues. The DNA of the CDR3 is TGTGCCAGCAGTTTGGAAAGGGGTGGCGGGGAGCTGTTTTTT. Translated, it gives CASSLERGGGELFF.

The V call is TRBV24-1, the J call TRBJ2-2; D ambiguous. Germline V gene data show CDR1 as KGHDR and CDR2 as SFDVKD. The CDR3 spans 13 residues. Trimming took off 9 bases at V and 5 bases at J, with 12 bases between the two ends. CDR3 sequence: CATSEDKTGELFF. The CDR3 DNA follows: TGTGCCACCTCCGAAGACAAAACCGGGGAGCTGTTTTTT.

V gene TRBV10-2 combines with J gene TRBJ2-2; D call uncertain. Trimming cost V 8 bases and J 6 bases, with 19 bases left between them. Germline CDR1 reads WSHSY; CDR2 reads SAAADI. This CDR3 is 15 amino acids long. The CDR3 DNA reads TGCGCCAGCGATAGGACCTTAACGGTCTCCGGGGAGCTGTTTTTT. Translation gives CASDRTLTVSGELFF.

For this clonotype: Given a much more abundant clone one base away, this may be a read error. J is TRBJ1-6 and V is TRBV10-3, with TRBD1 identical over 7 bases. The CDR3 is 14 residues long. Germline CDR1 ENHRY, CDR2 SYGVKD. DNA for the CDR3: TGTGCCATCAAGAAGGGGGCAGGGGAATCACCCTTCCACTTT. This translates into CAIKKGAGESPFHF.

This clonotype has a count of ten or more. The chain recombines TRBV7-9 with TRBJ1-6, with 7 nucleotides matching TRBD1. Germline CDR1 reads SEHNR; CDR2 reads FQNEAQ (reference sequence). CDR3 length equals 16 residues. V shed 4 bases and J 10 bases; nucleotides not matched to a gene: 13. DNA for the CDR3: TGTGCCAGCAGCTCGACCCGACAGGGAGGCGGCTCACCCCTCCACTTT. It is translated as CASSSTRQGGGSPLHF.

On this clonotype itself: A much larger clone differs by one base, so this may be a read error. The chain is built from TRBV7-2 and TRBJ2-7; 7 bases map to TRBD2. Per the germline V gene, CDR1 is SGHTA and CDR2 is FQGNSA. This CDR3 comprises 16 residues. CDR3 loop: CANSRAGGGSPYEQYF. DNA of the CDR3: TGTGCCAACAGCCGTGCTGGGGGAGGGTCGCCCTACGAGCAGTACTTC.

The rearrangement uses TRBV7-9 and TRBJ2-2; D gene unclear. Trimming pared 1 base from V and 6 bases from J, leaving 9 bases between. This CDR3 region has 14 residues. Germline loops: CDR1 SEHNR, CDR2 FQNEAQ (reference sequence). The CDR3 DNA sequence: TGTGCCAGCAGCTTAGTAAGCTCCCCCGGGGAGCTGTTTTTT. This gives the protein CASSLVSSPGELFF.

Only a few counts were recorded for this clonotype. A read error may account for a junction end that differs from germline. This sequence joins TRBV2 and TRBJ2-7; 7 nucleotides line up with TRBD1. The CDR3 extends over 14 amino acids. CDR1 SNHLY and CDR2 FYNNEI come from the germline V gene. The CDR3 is CAGSDRDRPYEQYF. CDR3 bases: TGTGCCGGCAGTGATCGGGACAGACCCTACGAGCAGTACTTC.

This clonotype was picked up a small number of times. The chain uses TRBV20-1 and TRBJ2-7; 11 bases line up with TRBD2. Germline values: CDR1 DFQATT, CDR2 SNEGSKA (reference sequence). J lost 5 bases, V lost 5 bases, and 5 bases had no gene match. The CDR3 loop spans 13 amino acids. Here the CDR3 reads CSASLAGGDEQYF. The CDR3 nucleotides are TGCAGTGCTTCCTTAGCGGGAGGGGACGAGCAGTACTTC.